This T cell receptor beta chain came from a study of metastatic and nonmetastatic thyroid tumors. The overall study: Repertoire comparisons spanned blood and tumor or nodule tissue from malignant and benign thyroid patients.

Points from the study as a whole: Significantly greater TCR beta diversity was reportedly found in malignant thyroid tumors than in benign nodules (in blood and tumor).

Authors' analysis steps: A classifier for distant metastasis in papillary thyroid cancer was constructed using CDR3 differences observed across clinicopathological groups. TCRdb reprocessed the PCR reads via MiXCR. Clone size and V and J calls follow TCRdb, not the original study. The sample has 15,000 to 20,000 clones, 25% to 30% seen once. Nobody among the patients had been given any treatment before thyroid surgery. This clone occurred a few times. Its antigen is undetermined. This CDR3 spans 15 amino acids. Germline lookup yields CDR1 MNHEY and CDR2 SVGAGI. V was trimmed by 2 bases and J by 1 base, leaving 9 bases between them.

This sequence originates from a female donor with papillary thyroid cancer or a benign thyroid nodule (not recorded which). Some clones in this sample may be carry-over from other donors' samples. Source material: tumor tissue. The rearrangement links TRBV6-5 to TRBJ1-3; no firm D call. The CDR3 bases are TGTGCCAGCAGTTACAATGCGGGGTCTGGAAACACCATATATTTT. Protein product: CASSYNAGSGNTIYF.